Listed here are 22 T cell receptor beta chains from one sample, sequenced in a study of T cell repertoires in cytomegalovirus infection. What these receptors recognize is not known. MiXCR, run by TCRdb on the reads, gives a single entry per CDR3 protein. The sample lists some 920,000 distinct CDR3 sequences; 30% to 40% were seen once. The sample was cultured CD8+ T cells from PBMCs, taken from culture after CMV antigen stimulation. The receptors derive from a human donor in good health (CMV status not recorded). Some clones in this sample may be carry-over from other donors' samples.

The gene calls are TRBV7-6 and TRBJ1-4; weak D call: TRBD1 (5 bases). The V gene's germline CDR1 is SGHVS and CDR2 FNYEAQ. This CDR3 is built from 15 residues. V lost 1 base, J lost 4 bases, and 10 bases lay in between. Here the CDR3 reads CASSLEGQINEKLFF. The CDR3, as DNA: TGTGCCAGCAGCTTAGAGGGGCAGATTAATGAAAAACTGTTTTTT.

In this sample, this clonotype turned up a few times. J is TRBJ1-1 and V is TRBV28; D uncertain. Germline assignment: CDR1 MDHEN and CDR2 SYDVKM. The ends were cut back, 6 bases at V and 0 bases at J, with 11 bases in the middle. There are 14 residues in the CDR3. CDR3 in DNA: TGTGCCAGCAGGTCCGACACGGTGAACACTGAAGCTTTCTTT. Translation gives CASRSDTVNTEAFF.

This clonotype was counted a few times. J is TRBJ2-7 and V is TRBV7-9; 8 nucleotides match TRBD1. The germline gives CDR1 SEHNR, CDR2 FQNEAQ (reference sequence). This CDR3 is 14 amino acids long. V gave up 5 bases and J gave up 4 bases; unmatched junction bases: 7. The CDR3 nucleotides are TGTGCCAGCAGCCTGGACAGGGTAGGGTACGAGCAGTACTTC. Amino acids: CASSLDRVGYEQYF.

The chain links TRBV11-2 to TRBJ1-1; D remains unclear. The V end lost 1 base, the J end lost 7 bases, and 19 bases lay between the germline ends. The CDR3 totals 16 residues. Per the germline V gene, CDR1 is SGHAT and CDR2 is FQNNGV. In DNA form, the CDR3 reads TGTGCCAGCAGCTTAGTCTACCTAGGGTTGCTATTTGAAGCTTTCTTT. Its protein is CASSLVYLGLLFEAFF.

The chain carries TRBV11-2 and TRBJ1-1; weak D call: TRBD1 (5 bases). This CDR3 comprises 16 residues. Germline values: CDR1 SGHAT, CDR2 FQNNGV. V lost 4 bases and J lost 3, with 18 bases in between. The CDR3 reads CASSSRRVGTDTEAFF. The CDR3 DNA reads TGTGCCAGCAGCTCGCGGAGGGTAGGGACGGACACTGAAGCTTTCTTT.

This clonotype was seen repeatedly, ten times or more. V gene TRBV6-1 combines with J gene TRBJ2-7, with 8 bases aligning to TRBD1. V trimming: 4 bases; J trimming: 6 bases; junction bases outside the gene matches: 2. The germline V gene encodes CDR1 MNHNS and CDR2 SASEGT. CDR3 size: 12 residues. The CDR3 DNA reads TGTGCCAGCAGTGGGACAGGGTCCGAGCAGTACGTC. Its protein is CASSGTGSEQYV.

In its sample, this clonotype was seen a few times. The genes are TRBV27 and TRBJ1-5; D unclear. V was pared by 6 bases and J by 5 bases, with 14 bases between. Germline V lookup: CDR1 MNHEY, CDR2 SMNVEV (reference sequence). The CDR3 is 14 residues long. This chain's CDR3 is CASRVGIGDQPQHF. CDR3 sequence (DNA): TGTGCCAGCAGGGTGGGAATTGGCGATCAGCCCCAGCATTTT.

This clonotype was picked up a small number of times. This chain links TRBV2 with TRBJ2-3; D gene ambiguous. This CDR3 contains 13 residues. V dropped 8 bases and J dropped 4 bases, with 13 bases sitting between them. The germline gives CDR1 SNHLY, CDR2 FYNNEI. In nucleotides, the CDR3 is TGTGCCAGCCTGGACCCCGTAGCAGATACGCAGTATTTT. Amino acids: CASLDPVADTQYF.

This clonotype was seen only a few times. The J gene is TRBJ2-1, the V gene TRBV6-5; 13 bases map to TRBD2. Trimming at V came to 5 bases and at J to 6 bases, leaving 4 bases not matched to a gene. This CDR3 has 15 residues. Looked up from germline, CDR1 is MNHEY and CDR2 is SVGAGI. CDR3 sequence: CASSPTSGGTNEQFF. CDR3 coding DNA: TGTGCCAGCAGTCCGACTAGCGGGGGGACCAATGAGCAGTTCTTC.

In regard to this clonotype: A much larger clonotype is one base distant, so this may be a read error. The genes are TRBV12-3 or TRBV12-4 and TRBJ1-1; D might be TRBD1 (6 bases). V was trimmed by 4 bases and J by 6 bases, leaving 30 bases between them. The CDR3 is made up of 19 amino acids. The CDR3 loop is CASSSRGWGDIKPYAEAFF. DNA for the CDR3: TGTGCCAGCAGTTCTAGGGGATGGGGGGACATAAAACCGTACGCTGAAGCTTTCTTT.

In its sample, this clonotype was seen a few times. V usage is TRBV19 and J usage is TRBJ2-1; D remains unclear. The CDR3 length is 15 residues. The V gene's germline CDR1 is LNHDA and CDR2 SQIVND (reference sequence). Trimming pared 3 bases from V and 2 bases from J, leaving 11 bases between. The CDR3 coding sequence is TGTGCCAGTAGTATTAGCAGAGGTCCCTACAATGAGCAGTTCTTC. Residues: CASSISRGPYNEQFF. Full variable domain (outside the CDR3, taken from reference TRBV19 and TRBJ2-1): DGGITQSPKYLFRKEGQNVTLSCEQNLNHDAMYWYRQDPGQGLRLIYYSQIVNDFQKGDIAEGYSVSREKKESFPLTVTSAQKNPTAFYLCASSISRGPYNEQFFGPGTRLTVL.

The J gene is TRBJ2-1, the V gene TRBV12-3 or TRBV12-4; 7 nucleotides align to TRBD1. V was clipped by 10 bases and J by 8 bases; unmatched bases: 11. CDR3 length: 13 residues. The CDR3 is CATGEGAIHEQFF. CDR3 in DNA: TGTGCCACCGGAGAGGGGGCCATCCATGAGCAGTTCTTC.

This clonotype appeared a few times. This CDR3 is CASSFSPGANVLTF. The CDR3 DNA reads as TGTGCCAGCAGTTTTAGCCCTGGGGCCAACGTCCTGACTTTC. This chain links TRBV6-1 with TRBJ2-6; no firm D call. Trimming left V 5 bases short and J 2 bases short, with 7 bases between. Germline V gives CDR1 MNHNS, CDR2 SASEGT. The CDR3 loop spans 14 amino acids.

The chain carries TRBV7-6 and TRBJ1-2; D unresolved. Trimming took off 4 bases at V and 4 bases at J, with 16 bases between the two ends. CDR1 is SGHVS, CDR2 FNYEAQ, per germline. The CDR3 has 15 amino acids. The CDR3 DNA sequence: TGTGCCAGCAGCTCGACCGAAGGCGTGAGCTATGGCTACACCTTC. Its translation is CASSSTEGVSYGYTF.

This clonotype occurred a few times. This rearrangement joins TRBV5-6 to TRBJ2-7; possible D gene TRBD1, 5 bases. The CDR3 consists of 15 residues. V was pared by 0 bases and J by 3 bases, with 13 bases between. From germline, CDR1 is SGHDT and CDR2 YYEEEE. The CDR3 DNA reads TGTGCCAGCAGCTTGGTGGCAGGGCAACACTACGAGCAGTACTTC. Translating it yields CASSLVAGQHYEQYF. The whole variable domain, remainder taken from reference TRBV5-6 and TRBJ2-7, is DAGVTQSPTHLIKTRGQQVTLRCSPKSGHDTVSWYQQALGQGPQFIFQYYEEEERQRGNFPDRFSGHQFPNYSSELNVNALLLGDSALYLCASSLVAGQHYEQYFGPGTRLTVT.

Only a few counts were recorded for this clonotype. V and J are TRBV27 and TRBJ1-1; 8 positions agree with TRBD1. CDR3 length equals 14 residues. Unmatched junction bases numbered 3, after V lost 0 bases and J lost 6 bases. Germline values: CDR1 MNHEY, CDR2 SMNVEV (reference sequence). For the CDR3, the DNA is TGTGCCAGCAGTTTATCTGGGACAGGCGCTGAAGCTTTCTTT. Amino acid sequence: CASSLSGTGAEAFF.

This sequence joins TRBV12-3 or TRBV12-4 and TRBJ2-2, with 8 bases that match TRBD2. This CDR3 comprises 16 residues. V gave up 4 bases and J gave up 0 bases; unmatched junction bases: 4. The CDR3 is CASSSRAGANTGELFF. For the CDR3, the DNA is TGTGCCAGCAGTTCCCGAGCGGGGGCGAACACCGGGGAGCTGTTTTTT.

V usage is TRBV7-8 and J usage is TRBJ1-5; 10 nucleotides line up with TRBD1. V gave up 10 bases and J gave up 2 bases; unmatched junction bases: 5. From germline, CDR1 is SGHVS and CDR2 FQNEAQ. The CDR3 is made up of 14 amino acids. The CDR3 sequence: CAIGGTGGNQPQHF. Here the CDR3 DNA reads TGTGCCATCGGGGGGACAGGGGGCAATCAGCCCCAGCATTTT.

This clonotype was recorded a few times. The rearrangement uses TRBV4-1 and TRBJ1-3, with 8 bases matching TRBD1. The CDR3 is made up of 17 amino acids. V dropped 1 base and J dropped 8; count of bases not matched to a gene: 13. Per germline, CDR1 MGHRA and CDR2 YSYEKL. CDR3 sequence reads: CASSQVAYVGQGDTIYF. DNA for the CDR3: TGCGCCAGCAGCCAAGTCGCGTACGTTGGACAGGGAGACACCATATATTTT.

The chain is built from TRBV2 and TRBJ2-2; D may match TRBD1 or TRBD2 (6 bases each). V lost 7 bases and J 7 bases, leaving 19 bases between the germline ends. Germline CDR1 SNHLY, CDR2 FYNNEI. The CDR3 contains 15 residues. The CDR3 coding sequence is TGTGCCAGCACCTGGGGGCGGGGTACGGTCGGGGAGCTGTTTTTT. Translating it yields CASTWGRGTVGELFF.

This clonotype has a handful of counts. This chain links TRBV6-1 with TRBJ1-5; D possibly corresponds to TRBD1 (5 bases). V dropped 5 bases and J dropped 3 bases, with 11 bases sitting between them. The germline gives CDR1 MNHNS, CDR2 SASEGT. This CDR3 has 14 residues. CDR3: CASSYTGINQPQHF. CDR3 sequence (DNA): TGTGCCAGCAGTTATACAGGAATCAATCAGCCCCAGCATTTT.

This sequence joins TRBV28 and TRBJ1-2; possible D gene TRBD1, 5 bases. This CDR3 has 13 residues. Germline CDR1 and CDR2: MDHEN and SYDVKM. V lost 5 bases, J lost 6 bases, and 13 bases lay in between. As DNA, the CDR3 is TGTGCCAGCAGTGGGACCGTACCACATGGCTACACCTTC. It translates to CASSGTVPHGYTF.